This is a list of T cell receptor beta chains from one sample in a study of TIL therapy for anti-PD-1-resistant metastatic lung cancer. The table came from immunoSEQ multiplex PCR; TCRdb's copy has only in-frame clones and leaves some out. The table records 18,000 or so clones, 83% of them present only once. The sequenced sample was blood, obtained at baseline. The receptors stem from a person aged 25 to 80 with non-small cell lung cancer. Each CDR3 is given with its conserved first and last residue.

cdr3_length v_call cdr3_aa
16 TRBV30 CAWSQINSGGNQPQHF
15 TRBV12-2 CASRSSGRAYYEQYF
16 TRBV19 CASSIVGGSGTDTQYF
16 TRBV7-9 CASSLKGVVGNTEAFF
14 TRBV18 CASSPDRGSSPLHF
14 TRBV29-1 CSVATGGAVTEAFF
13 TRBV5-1 CASSPDGNQPQHF
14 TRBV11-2 CASSRSQSTYEQYF
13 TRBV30 CAWSEGQLHEQYF
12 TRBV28 CASSPPRQPQHF
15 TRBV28 CASSPRTGGYTEAFF
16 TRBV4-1 CASSHLGQGRNQPQHF
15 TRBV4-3 CASSQVVGRTPEQYF
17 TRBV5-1 CASSLVVAGGSADTQYF
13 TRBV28 CASSPPGPEGYTF
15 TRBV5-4 CASSLDRSTYNEQFF
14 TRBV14 CASSQLGTNEKLFF
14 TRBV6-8 CASSYSVVTDTQYF
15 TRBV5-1 CASSLHGGVNYGYTF
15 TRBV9 CASSGKGGERETQYF
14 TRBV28 CASSTGGPTDTQYF
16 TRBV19 CASSIDGGRAGETQYF
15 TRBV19 CASSIGGGTSETQYF
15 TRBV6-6 CASSYPGQGIEKQYF
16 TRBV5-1 CASSGGTGSRADTQYF
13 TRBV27 CASSSTGYNEQFF
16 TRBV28 CASSGAGRTLPAEQYF
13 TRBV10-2 CASSESWNTEAFF
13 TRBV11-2 CASSLRLNEKLFF